The clone carrying this TCR beta chain was detected only once. The CDR3 has 14 residues. Germline V gene sequence: CDR1 MNHEY, CDR2 SVGAGI. The V and J ends lost 0 bases and 4 bases respectively, with 9 bases between them. Donors came from a validation cohort of about 110 subjects, distinct from the first 666-subject cohort. The data were produced by immunoSEQ multiplex PCR, yet TCRdb's version contains in-frame clones alone and is incomplete. The sample lists 250,000 to 350,000 clones; roughly 90% were seen once. This specimen belongs to a study of cytomegalovirus exposure and HLA in healthy donors. Input material: PBMCs. The V call is TRBV6-5, the J call TRBJ1-1, with D uncertain. This clonotype was obtained from a man younger than 40 in good health and CMV-seronegative. The CDR3 DNA sequence: TGTGCCAGCAGTTACTCGAGGACTGGCACTGAAGCTTTCTTT. This codes for CASSYSRTGTEAFF.